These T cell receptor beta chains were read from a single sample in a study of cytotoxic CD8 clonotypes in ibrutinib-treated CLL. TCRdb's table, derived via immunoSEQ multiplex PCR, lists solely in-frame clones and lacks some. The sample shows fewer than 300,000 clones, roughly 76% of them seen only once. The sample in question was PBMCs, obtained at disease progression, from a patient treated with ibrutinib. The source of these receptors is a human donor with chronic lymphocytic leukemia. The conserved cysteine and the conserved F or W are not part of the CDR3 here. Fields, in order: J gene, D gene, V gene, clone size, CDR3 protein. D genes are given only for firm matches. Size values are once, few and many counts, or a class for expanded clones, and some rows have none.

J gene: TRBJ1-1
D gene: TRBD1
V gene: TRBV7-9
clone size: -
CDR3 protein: ASSMTGPTEAF

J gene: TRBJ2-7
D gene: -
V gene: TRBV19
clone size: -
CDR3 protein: ASSNRDISYEQY

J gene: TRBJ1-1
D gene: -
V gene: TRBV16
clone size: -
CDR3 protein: ASSQSSGGTEAF

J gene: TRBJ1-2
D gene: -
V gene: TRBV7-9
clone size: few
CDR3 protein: ASSLSRTDGYT

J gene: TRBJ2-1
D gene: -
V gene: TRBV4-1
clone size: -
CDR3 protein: ASSQDPTGSSYNEQF

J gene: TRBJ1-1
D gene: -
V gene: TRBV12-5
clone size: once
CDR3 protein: ASGLGWEKAF

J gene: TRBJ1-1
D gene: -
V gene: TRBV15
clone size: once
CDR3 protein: ATSRDRVAATEAF

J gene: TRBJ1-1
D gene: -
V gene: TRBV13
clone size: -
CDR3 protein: ASRLRGSWGTEAF

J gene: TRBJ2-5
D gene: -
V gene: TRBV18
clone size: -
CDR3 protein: ASSLRLGGRQETQY

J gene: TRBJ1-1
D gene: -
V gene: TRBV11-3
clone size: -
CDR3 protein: ASSLDLPVAF

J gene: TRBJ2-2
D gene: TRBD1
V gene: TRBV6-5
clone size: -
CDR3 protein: ASSGQGLVGELF

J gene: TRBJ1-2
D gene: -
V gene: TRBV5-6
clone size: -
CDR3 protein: ASSLEGGDYYGYT

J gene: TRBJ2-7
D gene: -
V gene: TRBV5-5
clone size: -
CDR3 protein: ASSPPFGAGYEQY

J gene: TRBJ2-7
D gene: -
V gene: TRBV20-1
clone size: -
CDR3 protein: SASRDYEQY

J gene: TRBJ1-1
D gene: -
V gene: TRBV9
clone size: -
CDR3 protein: ASSPFMGVANTEAF

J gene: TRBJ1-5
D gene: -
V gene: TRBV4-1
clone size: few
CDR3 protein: ASSEFTYSNQPQH

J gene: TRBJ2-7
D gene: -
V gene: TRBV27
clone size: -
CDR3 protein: ASSRQRQDANNEQY

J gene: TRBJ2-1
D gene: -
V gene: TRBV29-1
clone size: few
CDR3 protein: SVDGGAYNEQF

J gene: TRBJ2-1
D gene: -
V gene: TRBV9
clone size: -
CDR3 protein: ASSPRSSYNEQF

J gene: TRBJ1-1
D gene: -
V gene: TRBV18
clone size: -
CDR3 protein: ASSPLVSRFGNTEAF

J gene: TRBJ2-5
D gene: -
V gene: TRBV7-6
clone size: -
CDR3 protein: ASSFGTPGRAQY

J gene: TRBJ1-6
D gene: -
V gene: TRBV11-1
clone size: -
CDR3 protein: ASSPGGTNSPLH